What follows are 15 T cell receptor beta chains derived from one specimen sequenced in a study of blood T cell repertoires in COVID-19. The data were produced by immunoSEQ multiplex PCR, yet TCRdb's version contains in-frame clones alone and is incomplete. The sample yields 210,000 or so clones, about 88% seen once. The sample taken for sequencing was peripheral blood. These receptors all come from a woman in her sixties with acute or convalescent COVID-19.

CDR3 sequence: CASSAFGWGNVDTQYF. CDR3 nucleotide sequence: TGTGCCAGCAGCGCCTTCGGATGGGGCAACGTTGATACGCAGTATTTT. The chain uses TRBV13 and TRBJ2-3; D might be TRBD1 (5 bases). Trimming shortened V by 5 bases and J by 6 bases, and 21 bases separated the two germline ends. Germline CDR1 is PRHDT and CDR2 is FYEKMQ (reference sequence). The CDR3 has 16 amino acids.

The rearrangement joins TRBV30 to TRBJ2-1; D is possibly TRBD1 (5 bases). The CDR3 length is 15 residues. V was trimmed by 0 bases and J by 0 bases, leaving 9 bases between them. CDR1 and CDR2 (germline): GTSNPN, SVGIG (reference sequence). CDR3 protein: CAWSVRQFSYNEQFF. The CDR3 nucleotides are TGTGCCTGGAGTGTACGACAGTTCTCCTACAATGAGCAGTTCTTC.

The chain employs TRBV5-1 and TRBJ2-1; the D gene is possibly TRBD1 (6 bases). Trimming stripped 2 bases from V and 8 bases from J, with 14 bases between. The CDR3 spans 14 residues. Looked up from germline, CDR1 is SGHRS and CDR2 is YFSETQ. CDR3 in DNA: TGCGCCAGCAGCTTCGGACAGCTGCAGGATGAGCAGTTCTTC. Protein: CASSFGQLQDEQFF.

The genes are TRBV27 and TRBJ2-1, with 7 nucleotides matching TRBD2. Germline V gene lookup returns CDR1 MNHEY and CDR2 SMNVEV (reference sequence). The trim removed 0 bases at V and 4 bases at J, leaving 0 bases unmatched. This CDR3 has 14 amino acids. Here the CDR3 reads CASSLSGGYNEQFF. The CDR3 DNA follows: TGTGCCAGCAGTTTATCGGGAGGGTACAATGAGCAGTTCTTC.

This chain uses TRBV30 with TRBJ1-4; 8 nucleotides align to TRBD1. V lost 2 bases to trimming and J lost 5 bases; unmatched junction nucleotides: 7. There are 15 residues in the CDR3. The germline V gene has CDR1 GTSNPN and CDR2 SVGIG (reference sequence). CDR3 sequence: CAWSRAGGKNEKLFF. The CDR3 nucleotides read TGTGCCTGGAGTAGGGCAGGGGGCAAGAATGAAAAACTGTTTTTT.

This chain links TRBV6-6 with TRBJ1-2, with 7 bases matching TRBD1. CDR1 is MNHNY, CDR2 SVGAGI, per germline (reference sequence). After removal of 2 bases from V and 7 bases from J, the junction contained 7 bases not matched to a gene. The CDR3 sequence is 14 residues long. The CDR3, as DNA: TGTGCCAGCAGTTACGGGGGACAGAGCTTTGGCTACACCTTC. Translating it yields CASSYGGQSFGYTF.

V usage is TRBV11-2 and J usage is TRBJ2-5, with a weak D call TRBD2 (6 bases). The V and J ends lost 1 base and 0 bases respectively, with 12 bases between them. The CDR3 length is 16 residues. In germline, CDR1 is SGHAT, CDR2 FQNNGV. CDR3 protein: CASSLGRGLYQETQYF. CDR3 DNA: TGTGCCAGCAGCTTAGGACGGGGACTTTACCAAGAGACCCAGTACTTC.

The genes are TRBV19 and TRBJ1-4, with 9 bases matching TRBD1. This CDR3 region has 14 residues. V shed 5 bases, J shed 8 bases, and the junction held 6 bases outside the gene matches. The germline gives CDR1 LNHDA, CDR2 SQIVND (reference sequence). CDR3 sequence (DNA): TGTGCCAGTAGTTGGACAGGGGTCGAAGAAAAACTGTTTTTT. Its translation: CASSWTGVEEKLFF.

The chain combines TRBV19 with TRBJ1-5; 9 bases map to TRBD1. V lost 5 bases, J lost 2 bases, and 7 bases stayed unmatched. Looked up from germline, CDR1 is LNHDA and CDR2 is SQIVND (reference sequence). The CDR3 sequence is 16 residues long. CDR3 residues: CASSPGTGRGNQPQHF. DNA for the CDR3: TGTGCCAGTAGTCCTGGGACAGGGCGCGGCAATCAGCCCCAGCATTTT.

The rearrangement uses TRBV30 and TRBJ2-7; 9 positions match TRBD1. CDR1 and CDR2 from the germline V gene are GTSNPN and SVGIG (reference sequence). This CDR3 comprises 16 residues. Germline trimming cut 3 bases from V and 2 bases from J; bases unmatched to any gene: 11. CDR3: CAWRILRQGVPYEQYF. Written as DNA, the CDR3 is TGTGCCTGGAGGATCCTTAGACAGGGGGTCCCCTACGAGCAGTACTTC.

This clone has just one count. The chain has TRBV10-2 and TRBJ1-3; a weak D match, TRBD1 (6 bases). Germline values: CDR1 WSHSY, CDR2 SAAADI. This CDR3 has 14 residues. The V end lost 3 bases, the J end lost 3 bases, and 9 bases lay between the germline ends. CDR3 sequence reads: CASSERGGGNTIYF. The CDR3 DNA follows: TGCGCCAGCAGTGAAAGGGGGGGTGGAAACACCATATATTTT.

V and J are TRBV7-9 and TRBJ2-7, with a weak D call TRBD1 (5 bases). The V gene's germline CDR1 is SEHNR and CDR2 FQNEAQ (reference sequence). This CDR3 has 14 residues. Between the trimmed V and J ends, which lost 5 bases and 2 bases, there was a span of 13 bases. The DNA of the CDR3 is TGTGCCAGCAGCCAACGACAGAATACCTACGAGCAGTACTTC. It is translated as CASSQRQNTYEQYF.

V and J are TRBV5-6 and TRBJ1-1; D call uncertain. Germline loops: CDR1 SGHDT, CDR2 YYEEEE. The V end lost 0 bases, the J end lost 0 bases, and 15 bases lay between the germline ends. This CDR3 spans 17 amino acids. The CDR3 coding sequence is TGTGCCAGCAGCTTGGGAGGTGGCACTTTCATGAACACTGAAGCTTTCTTT. This gives the protein CASSLGGGTFMNTEAFF.

The chain carries TRBV5-1 and TRBJ1-3, with TRBD1 matching over 11 bases. CDR3 length equals 16 residues. V lost 3 bases to trimming and J lost 4 bases; unmatched junction nucleotides: 6. Germline V lookup: CDR1 SGHRS, CDR2 YFSETQ. The CDR3 is CASSSDGQGAGNTIYF. The CDR3 DNA follows: TGCGCCAGCAGCTCGGACGGACAGGGGGCAGGAAACACCATATATTTT.

Of note for this clone: The junction departs from the called germline gene at one end, perhaps through a read error. V is TRBV2 and J is TRBJ1-2; 8 nucleotides line up with TRBD1. The CDR3 is made up of 15 amino acids. CDR1 and CDR2 from the germline V gene are SNHLY and FYNNEI. The chain's CDR3 is CASRIPGQANSGYTF. The CDR3, as DNA: TGTGCCAGCAGGATTCCGGGACAGGCGAACTCTGGCTACACCTTC.